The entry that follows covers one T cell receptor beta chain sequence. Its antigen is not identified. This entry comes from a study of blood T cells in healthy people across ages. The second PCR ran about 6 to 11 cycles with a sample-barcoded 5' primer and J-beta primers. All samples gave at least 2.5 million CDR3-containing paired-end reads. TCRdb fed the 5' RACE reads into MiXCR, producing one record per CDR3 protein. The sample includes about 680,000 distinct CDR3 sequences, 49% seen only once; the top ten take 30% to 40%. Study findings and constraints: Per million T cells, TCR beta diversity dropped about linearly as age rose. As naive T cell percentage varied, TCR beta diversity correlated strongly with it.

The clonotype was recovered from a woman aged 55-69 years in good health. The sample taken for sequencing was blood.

The CDR3 DNA is TGCAGTGCTAGACGCCAGGTCGGTGGCTACACCTTC. It is translated as CSARRQVGGYTF. This chain links TRBV20-1 with TRBJ1-2; no firm D call. Germline assignment: CDR1 DFQATT and CDR2 SNEGSKA (reference sequence). Trimming pared 2 bases from V and 7 bases from J, leaving 11 bases between. This CDR3 is 12 amino acids long.